Listed below are T cell receptor beta chains from one sample, sequenced in a study of blood T cell repertoires in COVID-19. The protocol was immunoSEQ multiplex PCR, while the TCRdb copy is restricted to in-frame clones and leaves out a portion. The repertoire holds 180,000 or so clones, with about 85% as singletons. What was sequenced was peripheral blood. Every receptor here comes from a woman aged 80 or over with acute or convalescent COVID-19. The CDR3 runs from the conserved cysteine through the conserved F or W. D genes are given only for firm matches. A clone size is listed for some rows: how often the clone was seen (once, few, many), or a class if it is expanded.

j_call: TRBJ2-5; d_call: NA; clone_size: few; cdr3_length: 13; v_call: TRBV5-4; cdr3_aa: CASSLVQQETQYF; cdr3_nt: TGTGCCAGCAGCTTGGTTCAGCAAGAGACCCAGTACTTC
j_call: TRBJ2-5; d_call: NA; clone_size: NA; cdr3_length: 20; v_call: TRBV27; cdr3_aa: CASTTSARRAGARPQETQYF; cdr3_nt: TGTGCCAGCACCACCTCGGCCCGAAGGGCTGGGGCTAGACCTCAAGAGACCCAGTACTTC
j_call: TRBJ1-4; d_call: NA; clone_size: once; cdr3_length: 18; v_call: TRBV6-2/TRBV6-3; cdr3_aa: CASSLIPSIGRAGEKLFF; cdr3_nt: TGTGCCAGCAGTTTAATCCCCTCGATCGGCAGGGCAGGTGAAAAACTGTTTTTT
j_call: TRBJ2-7; d_call: NA; clone_size: once; cdr3_length: 12; v_call: TRBV29-1; cdr3_aa: CSVRRLAGEQYF; cdr3_nt: TGCAGCGTACGCCGGCTGGCGGGGGAGCAGTACTTC
j_call: TRBJ2-3; d_call: NA; clone_size: NA; cdr3_length: 15; v_call: TRBV7-9; cdr3_aa: CASSRSTLSTDTQYF; cdr3_nt: TGTGCCAGCAGCCGGTCTACTCTTAGCACAGATACGCAGTATTTT
j_call: TRBJ2-2; d_call: TRBD2; clone_size: NA; cdr3_length: 16; v_call: TRBV19; cdr3_aa: CATAGLAAPNTGELFF; cdr3_nt: TGTGCAACTGCGGGACTAGCGGCGCCGAACACCGGGGAGCTGTTTTTT
j_call: TRBJ1-6; d_call: TRBD1; clone_size: NA; cdr3_length: 15; v_call: TRBV18; cdr3_aa: CASSRTGDLLTPLHF; cdr3_nt: TGTGCCAGCTCACGAACAGGGGACCTTTTAACACCCCTCCACTTT
j_call: TRBJ1-2; d_call: NA; clone_size: NA; cdr3_length: 14; v_call: TRBV5-4; cdr3_aa: CASSYTGTPIGYTF; cdr3_nt: TGTGCCAGCAGTTACACCGGGACACCAATTGGCTACACCTTC
j_call: TRBJ1-6; d_call: TRBD1; clone_size: NA; cdr3_length: 14; v_call: TRBV6-2/TRBV6-3; cdr3_aa: CASSPDRGRSPLHF; cdr3_nt: TGTGCCAGCAGCCCAGACAGGGGGCGATCACCCCTCCACTTT
j_call: TRBJ2-1; d_call: TRBD1; clone_size: few; cdr3_length: 13; v_call: TRBV12-3/TRBV12-4; cdr3_aa: CASSPWTGGEQFF; cdr3_nt: TGTGCCAGCAGTCCGTGGACAGGCGGTGAGCAGTTCTTC
j_call: TRBJ2-1; d_call: TRBD2; clone_size: NA; cdr3_length: 17; v_call: TRBV9; cdr3_aa: CASSARLAGGEYNEQFF; cdr3_nt: TGTGCCAGCAGCGCCCGACTAGCGGGAGGGGAGTACAATGAGCAGTTCTTC
j_call: TRBJ2-4; d_call: NA; clone_size: NA; cdr3_length: 15; v_call: TRBV6-5; cdr3_aa: CASSYSRADGNIQYF; cdr3_nt: TGTGCCAGCAGTTACTCTCGAGCGGATGGAAACATTCAGTACTTC
j_call: TRBJ2-3; d_call: TRBD1; clone_size: NA; cdr3_length: 16; v_call: TRBV24-1; cdr3_aa: CATSDPGQGSTDTQYF; cdr3_nt: TGTGCCACCAGTGACCCCGGACAGGGTAGCACAGATACGCAGTATTTT
j_call: TRBJ1-1; d_call: NA; clone_size: NA; cdr3_length: 13; v_call: TRBV6-1; cdr3_aa: CASVKDTYTEAFF; cdr3_nt: TGTGCCAGCGTTAAGGACACCTACACTGAAGCTTTCTTT
j_call: TRBJ1-1; d_call: NA; clone_size: NA; cdr3_length: 14; v_call: TRBV6-2/TRBV6-3; cdr3_aa: CASSYLSVVTEAFF; cdr3_nt: TGTGCCAGCAGTTACCTGAGCGTTGTAACTGAAGCTTTCTTT
j_call: TRBJ2-1; d_call: NA; clone_size: few; cdr3_length: 16; v_call: TRBV9; cdr3_aa: CASSPRAEGLYNEQFF; cdr3_nt: TGTGCCAGCAGCCCCCGCGCGGAGGGCCTCTACAATGAGCAGTTCTTC
j_call: TRBJ2-3; d_call: TRBD2; clone_size: NA; cdr3_length: 17; v_call: TRBV10-3; cdr3_aa: CAISRLAGGQSTDTQYF; cdr3_nt: TGTGCCATCAGCCGACTAGCGGGAGGCCAGAGCACAGATACGCAGTATTTT
j_call: TRBJ1-1; d_call: NA; clone_size: NA; cdr3_length: 14; v_call: TRBV18; cdr3_aa: CASSDRLGASEAFF; cdr3_nt: TGTGCCAGCTCGGACCGTCTGGGGGCGAGTGAAGCTTTCTTT
j_call: TRBJ2-5; d_call: TRBD2; clone_size: NA; cdr3_length: 18; v_call: TRBV7-8; cdr3_aa: CASSLLSGTSGRGETQYF; cdr3_nt: TGTGCCAGCAGCTTATTATCCGGGACTAGCGGGAGGGGCGAGACCCAGTACTTC
j_call: TRBJ2-1; d_call: TRBD1; clone_size: NA; cdr3_length: 17; v_call: TRBV25-1; cdr3_aa: CASSEPAGTGPYNEQFF; cdr3_nt: TGTGCCAGCAGTGAACCCGCCGGGACAGGGCCCTACAATGAGCAGTTCTTC
j_call: TRBJ1-2; d_call: NA; clone_size: NA; cdr3_length: 11; v_call: TRBV28; cdr3_aa: CASSQGYGYTF; cdr3_nt: TGTGCCAGCAGCCAGGGTTATGGCTACACCTTC
j_call: TRBJ2-2; d_call: NA; clone_size: NA; cdr3_length: 15; v_call: TRBV28; cdr3_aa: CASSLYRANTGELFF; cdr3_nt: TGTGCCAGCAGTTTATACAGAGCGAACACCGGGGAGCTGTTTTTT
j_call: TRBJ2-3; d_call: TRBD2; clone_size: NA; cdr3_length: 16; v_call: TRBV27; cdr3_aa: CASSLRPSGGGDTQYF; cdr3_nt: TGTGCCAGCAGTTTAAGGCCTAGCGGTGGTGGGGATACGCAGTATTTT